These 7 T cell receptor beta chains share one sample of origin, sequenced in a study of T cells of healthy individuals. TCRdb reanalysed the 5' RACE reads using MiXCR and keeps one entry per CDR3 protein. Here the sample spans 40,000 to 60,000 distinct CDR3 sequences, 14% to 15% being singletons. These receptors were taken from a human donor in good health.

This clonotype was found a few times. This chain uses TRBV18 with TRBJ2-7; TRBD2 matches at 9 bases. The CDR3 is 13 amino acids. After removal of 2 bases from V and 6 bases from J, the junction contained 2 bases not matched to a gene. Germline lookup yields CDR1 KGHSH and CDR2 LQKENI. The CDR3 loop reads CASSPLRGGEQYF. The DNA for the CDR3 is TGTGCCAGCTCACCATTGCGGGGGGGCGAGCAGTACTTC.

Comments on this clonotype: A read error is possible here, since a much larger clone lies one base away. This chain connects TRBV19 to TRBJ1-5, with unresolved D. V was trimmed by 3 bases and J by 1 base, leaving 13 bases between them. The length of the CDR3 is 16 residues. Germline V gene lookup returns CDR1 LNHDA and CDR2 SQIVND (reference sequence). CDR3 protein: CASSIVEVGSNQPQHF. The CDR3 DNA reads TGTGCCAGTAGTATTGTTGAGGTGGGGAGCAATCAGCCCCAGCATTTT.

This clonotype was detected a few times. The chain has TRBV20-1 and TRBJ1-3; D gene ambiguous. Trimming took 3 bases from V and 0 from J, leaving 12 bases between them. The length of the CDR3 is 15 residues. From germline, CDR1 is DFQATT and CDR2 SNEGSKA (reference sequence). CDR3 sequence reads: CSASSVFSSGNTIYF. The DNA of the CDR3 is TGCAGTGCTAGTTCGGTGTTTAGCTCTGGAAACACCATATATTTT.

This clonotype came up a few times. The V gene is TRBV29-1, the J gene TRBJ2-7, with TRBD1 matching over 9 bases. The CDR3 runs to 14 residues. The J segment lost 5 bases and the V segment lost 7 bases, leaving 12 bases of the junction unmatched. Germline CDR1 and CDR2: SQVTM and ANQGSEA. CDR3 protein: CSAGRGTGHNEQYF. The CDR3, as DNA: TGCAGCGCCGGACGGGGGACAGGGCATAACGAGCAGTACTTC.

This clonotype showed up many times. This chain uses TRBV2 with TRBJ2-5; 12 bases line up with TRBD2. Looked up from germline, CDR1 is SNHLY and CDR2 is FYNNEI. The junction had 2 bases not matched to a gene; V was cut back by 5 bases and J by 4 bases. The CDR3 extends over 14 amino acids. DNA for the CDR3: TGTGCCAGCAGTCCGGGACTAGCGGGAGAGACCCAGTACTTC. Translated, it gives CASSPGLAGETQYF.

The chain uses TRBV21-1 and TRBJ2-1; the DNA was not used to check the table's D call, TRBD1. TRBV21-1 is listed as a pseudogene. This CDR3 has 18 amino acids. CDR3 sequence: CASSKRGGSQSSYNEQFF. The CDR3 DNA sequence: TGTGCCAGCAGCAAAAGGGGGGGGTCTCAAAGCTCCTACAATGAGCAGTTCTTC.

The J gene is TRBJ2-7, the V gene TRBV9, with 13 bases identical to TRBD2. Unmatched junction bases numbered 5, after V lost 4 bases and J lost 4 bases. This CDR3 has 15 residues. The germline gives CDR1 SGDLS, CDR2 YYNGEE. CDR3 protein: CASSTLAGGIYEQYF. In DNA form, the CDR3 reads TGTGCCAGCAGCACACTAGCGGGAGGGATTTACGAGCAGTACTTC.